Each of the 14 T cell receptor beta chains below was sequenced from the same sample in a study of CD8+ T cells in alopecia areata. RNA was extracted and reverse transcribed into cDNA as the sequencing template. Here immunoSEQ multiplex PCR was the method, and the copy in TCRdb shows in-frame clones only, minus some. The data hold 110,000 or so clones, with roughly 50% observed a single time. Treatment in this sample: oral pan-JAK inhibitor, 5-10 mg twice daily. Source: CD8+ T cells sorted from blood, taken at week 4, from a patient treated with tofacitinib. All receptors come from a human donor with alopecia areata.

As to this clone: Different DNA sequences within this sample yield the same CDR3. The gene calls are TRBV30 and TRBJ2-3, with D possibly TRBD1 on 7 matching bases. Germline CDR1 reads GTSNPN; CDR2 reads SVGIG (reference sequence). Trimming stripped 0 bases from V and 4 bases from J, with 11 bases between. There are 14 residues in the CDR3. CDR3 DNA sequence: TGTGCCTGGAGTGTAGGAGGGGGCGCAGATACGCAGTATTTT. It is translated as CAWSVGGGADTQYF.

This clone was found once. This chain joins TRBV29-1 and TRBJ1-2; TRBD1 aligns across 7 bases. V was pared by 5 bases and J by 4 bases, with 7 bases of the junction left unmatched. The CDR3 loop spans 13 amino acids. Germline CDR1 reads SQVTM; CDR2 reads ANQGSEA. CDR3: CSVTGTDSYGYTF. In DNA, the CDR3 is TGCAGCGTTACCGGGACAGATAGCTATGGCTACACCTTC.

The V call is TRBV6-5, the J call TRBJ1-2, with a possible D match to TRBD1 (5 bases). The CDR3 has 13 residues. Trimming left V 4 bases short and J 4 bases short, with 10 bases between. CDR1 and CDR2 (germline): MNHEY, SVGAGI. CDR3 sequence (DNA): TGTGCCAGCAGTTCAAGCAGGGCCTATGGCTACACCTTC. The encoded protein is CASSSSRAYGYTF.

V and J are TRBV28 and TRBJ1-5, with D unresolved. The CDR3 runs 15 residues. Deletions cut 6 bases from V and 3 bases from J, with 15 bases between. Per the germline V gene, CDR1 is MDHEN and CDR2 is SYDVKM. The CDR3 sequence: CASSLHREPNQPQHF. CDR3 bases: TGTGCCAGCAGCCTGCATAGGGAGCCCAATCAGCCCCAGCATTTT.

Only a few counts were recorded for this clone. This rearrangement joins TRBV29-1 to TRBJ2-7; maybe TRBD2 (5 bases). Trimming took off 1 base at V and 2 bases at J, with 9 bases between the two ends. CDR1 and CDR2 from the germline V gene are SQVTM and ANQGSEA. This CDR3 is built from 13 residues. CDR3 loop: CSVEVSGTYEQYF. The CDR3 DNA reads as TGCAGCGTTGAAGTATCGGGGACCTACGAGCAGTACTTC.

The chain recombines TRBV2 with TRBJ2-6; possibly TRBD1 for D (5 bases). The CDR3 consists of 15 residues. Per germline, CDR1 SNHLY and CDR2 FYNNEI. Trimming removed 7 bases at V and 2 bases at J, with 12 bases between. The DNA of the CDR3 is TGTGCCAGCAAATCGAGCAGGGCTGGGGCCAACGTCCTGACTTTC. It is translated as CASKSSRAGANVLTF.

This clone was counted a few times. The rearrangement links TRBV10-3 to TRBJ1-6; D ambiguous. The CDR3 sequence is 13 residues long. Germline-derived CDR1 and CDR2 are ENHRY and SYGVKD. V lost 4 bases to trimming and J lost 10 bases, with 11 bases between them. The CDR3 here is CAISGVEESPLHF. In DNA form, the CDR3 reads TGTGCCATCAGTGGGGTTGAGGAATCACCCCTCCACTTT.

The J gene is TRBJ2-7, the V gene TRBV11-2; D gene unclear. This CDR3 region has 13 residues. Trimming stripped 3 bases from V and 6 bases from J, with 12 bases between. CDR1 and CDR2 (germline): SGHAT, FQNNGV. CDR3 sequence reads: CASSFVLPPEQYF. DNA for the CDR3: TGTGCCAGCAGCTTTGTGCTTCCCCCCGAGCAGTACTTC.

This clone is medium-sized within its sample. The chain links TRBV7-8 to TRBJ1-6; possible D gene TRBD1, 6 bases. Germline V gene data show CDR1 as SGHVS and CDR2 as FQNEAQ. This CDR3 contains 16 residues. Trimming left V 3 bases short and J 3 bases short, with 12 bases between. CDR3 in amino acids: CASSLGTQDYNSPLHF. CDR3 coding DNA: TGTGCCAGCAGCTTGGGGACACAGGACTATAATTCACCCCTCCACTTT.

The chain links TRBV6-5 to TRBJ2-5, with D possibly called TRBD1 or TRBD2 (5 bases each). Trimming stripped 5 bases from V and 4 bases from J, with 14 bases between. CDR1 is MNHEY, CDR2 SVGAGI, per germline. The CDR3 extends over 14 amino acids. The CDR3 region has the DNA TGTGCCAGCAGTCGGGACCCGGGCCCAGAGACCCAGTACTTC. The encoded protein is CASSRDPGPETQYF.

The CDR3 loop is CASSQLRGSGGEQFF. DNA of the CDR3: TGTGCCAGCAGCCAATTGAGGGGATCCGGAGGTGAGCAGTTCTTC. The chain links TRBV14 to TRBJ2-1; either TRBD1 or TRBD2 may fit D (5 bases each). CDR3 length: 15 amino acids. Trimming took off 2 bases at V and 9 bases at J, with 17 bases between the two ends. Germline V gene sequence: CDR1 SGHDN, CDR2 FVKESK.

The CDR3 nucleotides are TGTGCCTGGAACAGAGGGGTGAGCTACGAGCAGTACTTC. Translating it yields CAWNRGVSYEQYF. The rearrangement uses TRBV30 and TRBJ2-7; D tentatively fits TRBD1 or TRBD2 (5 bases each). Germline loops: CDR1 GTSNPN, CDR2 SVGIG (reference sequence). Trimming removed 4 bases at V and 3 bases at J, with 13 bases between. The CDR3 has 13 amino acids. Supplemented by reference TRBV30 and TRBJ2-7, the full variable domain reads SQTIHQWPATLVQPVGSPLSLECTVEGTSNPNLYWYRQAAGRGLQLLFYSVGIGQISSEVPQNLSASRPQDRQFILSSKKLLLSDSGFYLCAWNRGVSYEQYFGPGTRLTVT.

The chain is built from TRBV29-1 and TRBJ2-5, with D hard to call. The germline V and J ends were trimmed by 8 bases and 2 bases, with 9 bases remaining between them. The CDR3 is 11 amino acids. From germline, CDR1 is SQVTM and CDR2 ANQGSEA. The CDR3 bases are TGCAGCCCTGTGGAGCAAGAGACCCAGTACTTC. Translated, it gives CSPVEQETQYF.

J is TRBJ2-7 and V is TRBV2; 9 bases are shared with TRBD1. The CDR3 covers 14 residues. With 3 bases clipped from V and 6 bases from J, the junction kept 6 bases outside the gene matches. The germline CDR1 and CDR2 sequences are SNHLY and FYNNEI. CDR3 amino acids: CASSETGGGLEQYF. The CDR3, as DNA: TGTGCCAGCAGTGAGACAGGGGGAGGCCTCGAGCAGTACTTC.